Following are 23 T cell receptor beta chains from one sample sequenced in a study of blood T cell repertoires in COVID-19. Produced via immunoSEQ multiplex PCR; TCRdb's table is partial and in-frame only. The data contain some 50,000 clones, more than 80% of them singletons. The sequencing input was peripheral blood. These receptor sequences come from a man in his 70s with active COVID-19.

This chain uses TRBV7-2 with TRBJ2-2; 13 nucleotides align to TRBD2. The V segment lost 5 bases and the J segment 4 bases; nucleotides outside the gene matches: 4. The length of the CDR3 is 16 residues. CDR1 and CDR2 from the germline V gene are SGHTA and FQGNSA. The CDR3 DNA reads TGTGCCAGCAGCCCGACTAGCGGGGGGACCACCGGGGAGCTGTTTTTT. Encoded protein: CASSPTSGGTTGELFF.

This rearrangement joins TRBV5-4 to TRBJ2-3; 8 nucleotides agree with TRBD1. Germline loops: CDR1 SGHNT, CDR2 YYREEE (reference sequence). With V trimmed by 1 base and J by 4 bases, 5 bases remained unmatched. There are 15 residues in the CDR3. The DNA of the CDR3 is TGTGCCAGCAGCTTGCGACAGGGGATGGCAGATACGCAGTATTTT. Protein sequence: CASSLRQGMADTQYF.

This clone was recorded only once. V gene TRBV5-4 combines with J gene TRBJ2-1, with a weak D call TRBD1 (6 bases). The CDR3 loop spans 17 amino acids. The V gene lost 4 bases and the J gene lost 0 bases, with 17 bases spanning the gap. Germline values: CDR1 SGHNT, CDR2 YYREEE (reference sequence). The DNA for the CDR3 is TGTGCCAGCAGCGTTGCGACAGGTGCTGGCTCCTACAATGAGCAGTTCTTC. It encodes CASSVATGAGSYNEQFF.

A word on this clone: Germline and junction disagree at one end, which may indicate a read error. The CDR3 bases are TGTGCCAGCAGGGAAGACAGGGGGTTCTACAATGAGCAGTTCTTC. Translation gives CASREDRGFYNEQFF. The genes are TRBV6-1 and TRBJ2-1, with 9 bases that match TRBD1. The CDR3 covers 15 residues. Germline V CDR1 and CDR2: MNHNS, SASEGT.

The chain is built from TRBV9 and TRBJ2-3; 14 nucleotides agree with TRBD2. Germline V gene lookup returns CDR1 SGDLS and CDR2 YYNGEE. There are 17 residues in the CDR3. V was clipped by 4 bases and J by 8 bases; unmatched bases: 12. CDR3 nucleotide sequence: TGTGCCAGCAGCCAACTGACTAGCGGGAGGGTAAGAGGTACGCAGTATTTT. Protein sequence: CASSQLTSGRVRGTQYF.

The gene calls are TRBV4-1 and TRBJ2-2; no reliable D call. The V and J ends lost 1 base and 0 bases respectively, with 6 bases between them. Per germline, CDR1 MGHRA and CDR2 YSYEKL. The CDR3 extends over 15 amino acids. CDR3: CASSQGGTNTGELFF. CDR3 DNA: TGCGCCAGCAGCCAAGGCGGTACGAACACCGGGGAGCTGTTTTTT.

V usage is TRBV6-1 and J usage is TRBJ2-6, with TRBD1 matching 9 bases. CDR3 size: 17 residues. The germline CDR1 and CDR2 sequences are MNHNS and SASEGT. The V segment lost 4 bases and the J segment 2 bases; nucleotides outside the gene matches: 6. CDR3 in DNA: TGTGCCAGCAGTGCCGGGACAGGGAAAGCTGGGGCCAACGTCCTGACTTTC. Residues: CASSAGTGKAGANVLTF.

V usage is TRBV6-2 or TRBV6-3 and J usage is TRBJ2-5; the match to TRBD2 covers 11 bases. Germline V CDR1 and CDR2: MNHEY, SVGEGT. The CDR3 contains 15 residues. V dropped 5 bases and J dropped 4; count of bases not matched to a gene: 6. Here the CDR3 reads CASSRSGGAGETQYF. Written as DNA, the CDR3 is TGTGCCAGCAGTCGTAGCGGGGGGGCCGGAGAGACCCAGTACTTC.

The chain employs TRBV21-1 and TRBJ1-2. TRBV21-1 is given as a pseudogene. CDR3 size: 14 residues. CDR3 in DNA: TGTGCCAGCAGCAAATTCTGGAGGGCCTATGGCTACACCTTC. Protein product: CASSKFWRAYGYTF.

This rearrangement joins TRBV5-1 to TRBJ2-7; 10 nucleotides agree with TRBD1. CDR3 length: 18 amino acids. J was trimmed by 3 bases and V by 4 bases; bases with no gene match: 16. Germline V gene data show CDR1 as SGHRS and CDR2 as YFSETQ. In DNA form, the CDR3 reads TGCGCCAGCAGCCTTAGGGGACAGGGGAGCCTCCTTGGCTACGAGCAGTACTTC. Protein product: CASSLRGQGSLLGYEQYF.

The chain joins TRBV5-1 to TRBJ2-1; D call uncertain. CDR1 SGHRS and CDR2 YFSETQ come from the germline V gene. CDR3 length: 14 amino acids. Trimming stripped 1 base from V and 3 bases from J, with 8 bases between. The CDR3 bases are TGCGCCAGCAGCTTGCGTGAGGTCTACAATGAGCAGTTCTTC. Translation gives CASSLREVYNEQFF.

V and J are TRBV2 and TRBJ2-5, with 9 bases aligning to TRBD1. After removal of 11 bases from V and 5 bases from J, the junction contained 15 bases not matched to a gene. There are 15 residues in the CDR3. CDR1 and CDR2 from the germline V gene are SNHLY and FYNNEI. CDR3 nucleotides: TGTGCCGCCTGCCCCGGTACAGGGGGCTACGAGACCCAGTACTTC. It codes for CAACPGTGGYETQYF.

The V call is TRBV27, the J call TRBJ2-1; 8 bases agree with TRBD2. Germline assignment: CDR1 MNHEY and CDR2 SMNVEV (reference sequence). The CDR3 length is 15 residues. Trimming removed 5 bases from V and 5 bases from J; junction bases left unmatched: 8. The CDR3 DNA reads as TGTGCCAGCAGTCCACGGGGACTAGTAAACAATGAGCAGTTCTTC. This encodes CASSPRGLVNNEQFF.

The V call is TRBV3-1 (or the pseudogene TRBV3-2), the J call TRBJ2-5; 7 bases map to TRBD1. This CDR3 has 17 residues. V dropped 7 bases and J dropped 5; count of bases not matched to a gene: 19. The germline V gene has CDR1 LGHDT and CDR2 YNNKEL (reference sequence). The CDR3 is CASTQLGGQGTRETQYF. The CDR3 DNA reads TGTGCCAGCACCCAGTTAGGGGGCCAAGGAACAAGGGAGACCCAGTACTTC.

The chain employs TRBV9 and TRBJ2-2; 7 bases match TRBD1. The V gene's germline CDR1 is SGDLS and CDR2 YYNGEE. The CDR3 length is 16 residues. V was clipped by 4 bases and J by 2 bases; unmatched bases: 8. For the CDR3, the DNA is TGTGCCAGCAGCCTGAGGGGGACAGCAAACACCGGGGAGCTGTTTTTT. Protein sequence: CASSLRGTANTGELFF.

The chain links TRBV5-1 to TRBJ2-5, with D possibly matching TRBD2 (6 bases). The V gene lost 7 bases and the J gene lost 5 bases, with 21 bases spanning the gap. The CDR3 is 15 residues long. Germline CDR1 reads SGHRS; CDR2 reads YFSETQ. Here the CDR3 DNA reads TGCGCCAGCTGTCTGAGTTGGAGGGGAGGTGAGACCCAGTACTTC. It translates to CASCLSWRGGETQYF. The whole variable domain, remainder taken from reference TRBV5-1 and TRBJ2-5, is KAGVTQTPRYLIKTRGQQVTLSCSPISGHRSVSWYQQTPGQGLQFLFEYFSETQRNKGNFPGRFSGRQFSNSRSEMNVSTLELGDSALYLCASCLSWRGGETQYFGPGTRLLVL.

This chain uses TRBV7-6 with TRBJ2-7; tentative D call: TRBD2 (5 bases). The CDR3 has 13 residues. V lost 5 bases, J lost 6 bases, and 14 bases lay in between. CDR1 and CDR2 from the germline V gene are SGHVS and FNYEAQ. The CDR3 DNA follows: TGTGCCAGCAGCCGTAACGAGGGTGGCGAGCAGTACTTC. Translation: CASSRNEGGEQYF.

V is TRBV6-6 and J is TRBJ1-2, with 8 bases that match TRBD1. This CDR3 spans 14 amino acids. Germline CDR1 and CDR2: MNHNY and SVGAGI (reference sequence). Germline trimming cut 2 bases from V and 2 bases from J; bases unmatched to any gene: 1. CDR3 bases: TGTGCCAGCAGTTACGACAGGGGAAACTATGGCTACACCTTC. Translated: CASSYDRGNYGYTF.

The chain joins TRBV5-1 to TRBJ2-7; 10 bases align to TRBD2. CDR1 and CDR2 from the germline V gene are SGHRS and YFSETQ. CDR3 size: 16 residues. The V and J ends lost 3 bases and 0 bases, in that order; junction bases with no gene match: 6. The CDR3 coding sequence is TGCGCCAGCAGCTCCAATAGCGGGGGGTACTCCTACGAGCAGTACTTC. Translation gives CASSSNSGGYSYEQYF. Complete variable domain (other parts from reference TRBV5-1 and TRBJ2-7): KAGVTQTPRYLIKTRGQQVTLSCSPISGHRSVSWYQQTPGQGLQFLFEYFSETQRNKGNFPGRFSGRQFSNSRSEMNVSTLELGDSALYLCASSSNSGGYSYEQYFGPGTRLTVT.

The chain links TRBV30 to TRBJ2-3; 9 bases are shared with TRBD2. Trimming at V came to 0 bases and at J to 4 bases, leaving 11 bases not matched to a gene. The V gene's germline CDR1 is GTSNPN and CDR2 SVGIG (reference sequence). The CDR3 runs to 17 residues. In nucleotides, the CDR3 is TGTGCCTGGAGTGTCTCCGTTAGCGGGGGAGCAGCAGATACGCAGTATTTT. Translated: CAWSVSVSGGAADTQYF. Based on the CDR3 plus reference TRBV30 and TRBJ2-3, the full variable domain is SQTIHQWPATLVQPVGSPLSLECTVEGTSNPNLYWYRQAAGRGLQLLFYSVGIGQISSEVPQNLSASRPQDRQFILSSKKLLLSDSGFYLCAWSVSVSGGAADTQYFGPGTRLTVL.

This clone showed up just a few times. The rearrangement uses TRBV3-1 (or the pseudogene TRBV3-2) and TRBJ1-6, with 10 nucleotides matching TRBD1. This CDR3 has 15 amino acids. The V gene's germline CDR1 is LGHDT and CDR2 YNNKEL (reference sequence). Trimming removed 3 bases from V and 7 bases from J; junction bases left unmatched: 3. CDR3 in amino acids: CASSHWTGGNSPLHF. In DNA, the CDR3 is TGTGCCAGCAGCCACTGGACAGGGGGGAATTCACCCCTCCACTTT.

This chain's CDR3 is CTRASGISYNEQFF. DNA for the CDR3: TGCACCAGGGCGAGCGGTATCTCCTACAATGAGCAGTTCTTC. V usage is TRBV1 and J usage is TRBJ2-1; TRBD2 is the table's D call, not checked against the DNA. TRBV1 is termed a pseudogene. The length of the CDR3 is 14 residues.

The rearrangement links TRBV14 to TRBJ1-2; D is uncertain. The CDR3 has 15 residues. Germline V lookup: CDR1 SGHDN, CDR2 FVKESK. V was clipped by 4 bases and J by 0 bases, with 12 bases between them. CDR3 nucleotide sequence: TGTGCCAGCAGCCCCGCCCTCGGTCCTAACTATGGCTACACCTTC. This translates into CASSPALGPNYGYTF.